The next 22 T cell receptor beta chains were all read from a single sample in a study of cytomegalovirus exposure and HLA in healthy donors. Method: immunoSEQ multiplex PCR; TCRdb's copy keeps in-frame clones and lacks some. The sample includes over 150,000 clones, roughly nine tenths seen only once; the top ten take about 2.9%. Sequencing input: PBMCs. These receptors were obtained from a woman aged 18-29 years in good health and CMV-seropositive.

This clone was observed a single time. CDR3 amino acids: CASSAGQGYGYTF. The CDR3 DNA reads TGTGCCAGCAGCGCGGGACAGGGCTATGGCTACACCTTC. J is TRBJ1-2 and V is TRBV2; 9 nucleotides line up with TRBD1. V lost 6 bases and J lost 4; bases outside the gene matches: 3. This CDR3 spans 13 amino acids. The germline V gene has CDR1 SNHLY and CDR2 FYNNEI.

The chain has TRBV27 and TRBJ2-1, with D possibly being TRBD2 (5 bases). Looked up from germline, CDR1 is MNHEY and CDR2 is SMNVEV (reference sequence). The germline V and J ends were trimmed by 3 bases and 3 bases, with 12 bases remaining between them. There are 15 residues in the CDR3. The CDR3 spells CASSLVEGSYNEQFF. DNA for the CDR3: TGTGCCAGCAGTTTGGTCGAGGGCAGCTACAATGAGCAGTTCTTC.

The genes are TRBV9 and TRBJ1-1, with D maybe TRBD1 (5 bases). The germline CDR1 and CDR2 sequences are SGDLS and YYNGEE. The CDR3 is 15 residues long. V was pared by 4 bases and J by 5 bases, with 18 bases between. The CDR3 spells CASSSLTGGETEAFF. Here the CDR3 DNA reads TGTGCCAGCAGCTCCCTCACGGGAGGGGAGACTGAAGCTTTCTTT.

This chain uses TRBV7-9 with TRBJ2-1; 7 positions agree with TRBD1. The germline CDR1 and CDR2 sequences are SEHNR and FQNEAQ (reference sequence). J lost 8 bases, V lost 4 bases, and 11 bases had no gene match. CDR3 size: 15 residues. The chain's CDR3 is CASSSPRTGPHEQFF. In nucleotides, the CDR3 is TGTGCCAGCAGCTCTCCTCGGACAGGTCCCCATGAGCAGTTCTTC.

CDR3 residues: CASSPGRGTEAFF. The CDR3 DNA sequence: TGTGCCAGCAGCCCAGGTCGGGGGACTGAAGCTTTCTTT. The chain has TRBV27 and TRBJ1-1, with a weak D call TRBD1 (5 bases). Germline V gene data show CDR1 as MNHEY and CDR2 as SMNVEV (reference sequence). V was shortened by 6 bases and J by 5 bases, with 13 bases between the two germline ends. This CDR3 is 13 amino acids long.

V and J are TRBV4-2 and TRBJ2-4, with D possibly matching TRBD1 (6 bases). The CDR3 extends over 16 amino acids. V was cut by 0 bases and J by 6 bases, with 15 bases left in between. Germline values: CDR1 LGHNA, CDR2 YNFKEQ. DNA for the CDR3: TGTGCCAGCAGCCAAGAAGGGATTGGACAGTTAAACATTCAGTACTTC. This gives the protein CASSQEGIGQLNIQYF.

This rearrangement joins TRBV5-1 to TRBJ2-7; 7 bases align to TRBD2. There are 17 residues in the CDR3. The germline CDR1 and CDR2 sequences are SGHRS and YFSETQ. V was clipped by 0 bases and J by 3 bases; unmatched bases: 12. CDR3 in amino acids: CASSLARGGLADYEQYF. The CDR3 nucleotides are TGCGCCAGCAGCTTGGCCCGGGGTGGGCTAGCGGACTACGAGCAGTACTTC. The variable domain in full, with the rest retrieved from reference TRBV5-1 and TRBJ2-7, is KAGVTQTPRYLIKTRGQQVTLSCSPISGHRSVSWYQQTPGQGLQFLFEYFSETQRNKGNFPGRFSGRQFSNSRSEMNVSTLELGDSALYLCASSLARGGLADYEQYFGPGTRLTVT.

The chain joins TRBV9 to TRBJ2-7, with D possibly matching TRBD2 (6 bases). The germline gives CDR1 SGDLS, CDR2 YYNGEE. This CDR3 region has 14 residues. Trimming took 4 bases from V and 5 from J, leaving 16 bases between them. The CDR3 protein is CASSYHGTPDEQYF. Written as DNA, the CDR3 is TGTGCCAGCAGCTACCACGGGACTCCCGACGAGCAGTACTTC.

The J gene is TRBJ2-1, the V gene TRBV9; D remains ambiguous. Per germline, CDR1 SGDLS and CDR2 YYNGEE. This CDR3 is 15 amino acids long. Deletions cut 0 bases from V and 2 bases from J, with 9 bases between. Written as DNA, the CDR3 is TGTGCCAGCAGCGTAGATGTGGCCACCTACAATGAGCAGTTCTTC. It translates to CASSVDVATYNEQFF.

This clone showed up just once. The J gene is TRBJ2-2, the V gene TRBV9; possible D gene TRBD2, 6 bases. The V gene lost 0 bases and the J gene lost 5 bases, with 14 bases spanning the gap. CDR1 SGDLS and CDR2 YYNGEE come from the germline V gene. The CDR3 spans 16 residues. The CDR3 bases are TGTGCCAGCAGCGTAGAAAGGAGGGCGGGTACCGGGGAGCTGTTTTTT. Translation: CASSVERRAGTGELFF.

J is TRBJ1-2 and V is TRBV19; D remains unclear. The CDR3 has 15 amino acids. Trimming pared 7 bases from V and 0 bases from J, leaving 15 bases between. Germline-derived CDR1 and CDR2 are LNHDA and SQIVND (reference sequence). This CDR3 is CASTPGGIANYGYTF. The CDR3 DNA reads as TGTGCCAGTACCCCGGGCGGGATTGCTAACTATGGCTACACCTTC.

The chain is built from TRBV4-3 and TRBJ2-1, with D perhaps matching TRBD2 (6 bases). The CDR3 is made up of 16 amino acids. V was shortened by 0 bases and J by 8 bases, with 17 bases between the two germline ends. Germline V lookup: CDR1 LGHNA, CDR2 YSLEER. The CDR3 sequence is CASSQDVSGPSDEQFF. The CDR3 region has the DNA TGCGCCAGCAGCCAAGATGTGAGCGGGCCTTCGGATGAGCAGTTCTTC.

As DNA, the CDR3 is TGTGCCAGCTCACCCCTCACTAGCGCTCGCACAGATACGCAGTATTTT. Encoded protein: CASSPLTSARTDTQYF. The genes are TRBV18 and TRBJ2-3, with TRBD2 identical over 7 bases. J gave up 1 base and V 3 bases, and 7 bases lay outside the gene matches. Germline V gene lookup returns CDR1 KGHSH and CDR2 LQKENI. The CDR3 contains 16 residues.

This chain joins TRBV6-8 and TRBJ2-3; 7 bases fit TRBD2. V lost 7 bases and J lost 1; bases outside the gene matches: 8. Germline V gene data show CDR1 as MNHGY and CDR2 as SAAAGT. This CDR3 is built from 15 residues. The DNA of the CDR3 is TGTGCCAGCACCAAGGGGCTAGCGGGCACAGATACGCAGTATTTT. Protein product: CASTKGLAGTDTQYF.

This clone was counted once. Written as DNA, the CDR3 is TGTGCCAGCAGTTTCAGAACAGGGGAAACAGATACGCAGTATTTT. Protein product: CASSFRTGETDTQYF. This sequence joins TRBV27 and TRBJ2-3; 7 bases are shared with TRBD1. The CDR3 runs to 15 residues. Unmatched junction bases numbered 6, after V lost 3 bases and J lost 3 bases. Germline values: CDR1 MNHEY, CDR2 SMNVEV (reference sequence).

The V gene is TRBV6-4, the J gene TRBJ1-2, with D hard to call. CDR1 is MRHNA and CDR2 is SNTAGT in the germline V gene. The ends were cut back, 2 bases at V and 0 bases at J, with 16 bases in the middle. The length of the CDR3 is 17 residues. CDR3 loop: CASSDPRCLRANYGYTF. The CDR3 DNA is TGTGCCAGCAGTGACCCACGCTGCCTCCGGGCTAACTATGGCTACACCTTC.

The V call is TRBV4-1, the J call TRBJ1-3; 8 nucleotides match TRBD1. Trimming cost V 3 bases and J 0 bases; bases outside gene matches: 10. The CDR3 sequence is 18 residues long. Germline assignment: CDR1 MGHRA and CDR2 YSYEKL. The DNA for the CDR3 is TGCGCCAGCAGCCAGAAAAACCGTGGGACAGGCTCTGGAAACACCATATATTTT. It translates to CASSQKNRGTGSGNTIYF.

This chain links TRBV6-1 with TRBJ2-1, with a tentative D call TRBD1 (5 bases). Germline V gene lookup returns CDR1 MNHNS and CDR2 SASEGT. The ends were cut back, 4 bases at V and 10 bases at J, with 8 bases in the middle. There are 11 residues in the CDR3. The CDR3 loop reads CASSVQGEQFF. The DNA for the CDR3 is TGTGCCAGCAGTGTTCAGGGCGAGCAGTTCTTC.

This chain joins TRBV5-4 and TRBJ1-1; tentative D call: TRBD1 (5 bases). V lost 3 bases, J lost 3 bases, and 15 bases lay in between. The CDR3 is made up of 15 amino acids. CDR1 SGHNT and CDR2 YYREEE come from the germline V gene (reference sequence). The CDR3 region is CASSSPGAGYTEAFF. The DNA of the CDR3 is TGTGCCAGCAGCTCCCCCGGGGCGGGGTACACTGAAGCTTTCTTT.

V and J are TRBV30 and TRBJ2-2; 7 positions match TRBD1. CDR3 length equals 16 residues. CDR1 and CDR2 from the germline V gene are GTSNPN and SVGIG (reference sequence). V gave up 1 base and J gave up 4 bases; unmatched junction bases: 9. The DNA for the CDR3 is TGTGCCTGGAGTGCCGACAGGGTCGTTGGCACCGGGGAGCTGTTTTTT. As protein: CAWSADRVVGTGELFF.

The V call is TRBV7-9, the J call TRBJ1-6; 9 nucleotides agree with TRBD1. The V gene's germline CDR1 is SEHNR and CDR2 FQNEAQ (reference sequence). The CDR3 totals 14 residues. J lost 8 bases, V lost 2 bases, and 1 base had no gene match. The CDR3 DNA sequence: TGTGCCAGCAGCTTAACAGGGGGCCATTCACCCCTCCACTTT. It translates to CASSLTGGHSPLHF.

This clone was detected only once. The chain recombines TRBV2 with TRBJ2-7; D might be TRBD1 (5 bases). The germline V and J ends were trimmed by 2 bases and 5 bases, with 13 bases remaining between them. Germline CDR1 and CDR2: SNHLY and FYNNEI. CDR3 length equals 14 residues. CDR3 region: CASSETAGHDEQYF. In DNA form, the CDR3 reads TGTGCCAGCAGTGAAACGGCAGGGCACGACGAGCAGTACTTC.